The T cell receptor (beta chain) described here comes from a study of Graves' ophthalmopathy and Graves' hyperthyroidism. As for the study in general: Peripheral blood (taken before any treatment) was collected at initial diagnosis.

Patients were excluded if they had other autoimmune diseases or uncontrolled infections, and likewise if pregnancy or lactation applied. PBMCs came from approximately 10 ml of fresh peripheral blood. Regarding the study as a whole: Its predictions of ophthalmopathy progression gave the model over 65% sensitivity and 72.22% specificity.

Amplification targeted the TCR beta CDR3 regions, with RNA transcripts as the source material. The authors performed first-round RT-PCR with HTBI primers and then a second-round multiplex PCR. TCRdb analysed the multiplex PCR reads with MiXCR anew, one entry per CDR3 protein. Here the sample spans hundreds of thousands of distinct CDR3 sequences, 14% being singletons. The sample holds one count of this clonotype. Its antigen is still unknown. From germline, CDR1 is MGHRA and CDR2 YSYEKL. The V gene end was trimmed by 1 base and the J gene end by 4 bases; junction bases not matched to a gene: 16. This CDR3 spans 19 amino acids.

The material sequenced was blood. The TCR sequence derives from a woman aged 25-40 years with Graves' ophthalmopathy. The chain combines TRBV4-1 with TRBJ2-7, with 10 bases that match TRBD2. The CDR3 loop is CASSQVDSLAGESIYEQYF. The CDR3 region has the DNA TGCGCCAGCAGCCAAGTGGACAGTCTAGCGGGGGAGTCTATTTACGAGCAGTACTTC.